There are a few counts of the clone carrying this T cell receptor (beta chain). Germline assignment: CDR1 SGHTA and CDR2 FQGNSA. CDR3 length: 15 amino acids. V lost 4 bases, J lost 1 base, and 1 base stayed unmatched. The record originates from a study of T cells after yellow fever vaccination. One entry per CDR3 protein, called by TCRdb with MiXCR from the 5' RACE reads. In the table there are a few hundred thousand distinct CDR3 sequences, approximately 10% of which are singletons. The V call is TRBV7-2, the J call TRBJ2-6, with 7 bases matching TRBD2. The input for sequencing was CD4+ T cells sorted from PBMCs, taken 5 days after the yellow fever booster vaccination. The receptor comes from a man between 18 and 35 years old who received the YFV17D yellow fever vaccine. Written as DNA, the CDR3 is TGTGCCAGCAGCTGGGGGGGATCTGGGGCCAACGTCCTGACTTTC. Residues: CASSWGGSGANVLTF.